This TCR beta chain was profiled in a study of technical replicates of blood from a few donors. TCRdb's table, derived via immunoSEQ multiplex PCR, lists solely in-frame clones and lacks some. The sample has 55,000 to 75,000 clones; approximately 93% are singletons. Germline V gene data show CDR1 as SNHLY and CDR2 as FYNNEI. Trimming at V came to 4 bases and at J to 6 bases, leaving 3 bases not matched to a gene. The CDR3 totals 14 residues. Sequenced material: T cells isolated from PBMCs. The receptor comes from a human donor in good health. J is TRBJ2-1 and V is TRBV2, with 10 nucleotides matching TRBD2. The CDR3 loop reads CASSGLAGANEQFF. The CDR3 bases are TGTGCCAGCAGTGGGCTAGCGGGGGCCAATGAGCAGTTCTTC.